This entry features one T cell receptor beta chain sequence. Antigen specificity is unknown. The CDR3 runs 17 residues. V was cut by 3 bases and J by 1 base, with 19 bases left in between. The data were taken from a study of a mutant IDH1 vaccine in newly diagnosed glioma. Noted time point: week 47, end of study. What each vaccine dose contained was 300 ug of mutant IDH1 20-mer peptide, accompanied by topical imiquimod. Generated by immunoSEQ multiplex PCR, the TCRdb table keeps only in-frame clones and is missing some. This table has some 62,000 clones, 83% appearing once. The sample in question was PBMCs, obtained from a glioma patient whose treatment included an IDH1 peptide vaccine. The rearrangement links TRBV23-1 to TRBJ2-7, with D possibly matching TRBD1 (6 bases). TRBV23-1 falls under the ORF class, with uncertain function. This clonotype was obtained from a man under 40 with glioma. In DNA, the CDR3 is TGCGCCAGCAGTCACACCATCTGGGACATTAAGTCCTACGAGCAGTACTTC. Translation gives CASSHTIWDIKSYEQYF.